This section outlines one T cell receptor (beta chain) sequence together with its context. No cognate antigen has been identified for it. No base qualities exist here, and no much larger clone lies one base off it. The source of the sample is a study of cytomegalovirus exposure and HLA in healthy donors (dated by TCRdb to 2016 to 2017). Study-wide context: An earlier analysis of approximately 600 of the donors reported about 250 Gb of sequence data and roughly 100 million unique TCR beta sequences from roughly 180 million T cells. Approximately 300 gigabases of sequencing data and tens of millions of unique TCR sequences made up an early release that covered fewer than 650 HLA-typed donors. Among the approximately 430 genotyped donors, approximately 82% belonged to the genetic ancestry cluster associated with self-reported Caucasian donors. The study aimed to test whether signatures of past pathogen exposure could be identified by cataloging public T cell receptors. Using immunosequencing, the study profiled T cell repertoires from 550 to 750 subjects and related those repertoires to cytomegalovirus serostatus. Besides the first cohort of hundreds of subjects, a separate validation cohort made up of 95 to 150 different subjects was used. To predict cytomegalovirus infection status, the study brought together high-throughput TCR immunosequencing, statistical association of individual TCRs with disease status, and machine learning. In a later analysis, previously published TCR beta repertoires from 550 to 750 donors were re-analyzed and high-resolution HLA genotyping was added so that TCR occurrence patterns could be studied. The later analysis used no new phenotypic data to find candidate immune exposures, relying instead on TCR beta sequences and their occurrence across donors. An earlier analysis of nearly 600 of the donors applied high-throughput TCR beta sequencing to assess whether each TCR beta V gene segment acted as functional or pseudogenic. Donor age, sex, ethnicity and CMV serostatus were compiled alongside the repertoire data. In a later genetic analysis, genome-wide SNP genotypes for about 60% of the 666 donors were used, and that subset was treated as a discovery cohort. Every repertoire in the discovery cohort had been generated on one and the same sequencing platform. HLA typing covered class I and class II loci at four-digit resolution. Typing coverage differed by locus: A, B, C, DRB1 and DQB1 were typed in roughly 629-640 donors, DQA1 in about 500, DPA1 in around 610, and DPB1 in about 450. Because of strong linkage in the cohort, roughly 5 DR-DQ haplotypes were treated as single units for association and clustering. Among several hundred genotyped donors of the cohort, an average of roughly 230,000 unique TCR beta nucleotide sequences was sequenced per donor, of which about 18% were non-productive.

V is cut by 8 bases and J by 3 bases, and the space between the germline ends is 17 bases. CDR1 and CDR2 (SNHLY, FYNNEI) derive from the germline V gene. The CDR3, cysteine through phenylalanine, is 14 amino acids long. The read is trimmed to its CDR3 DNA, 42 bases read in frame from base 1. Study-wide conclusions, independent of this receptor: Immune exposure information for the cohort was limited to CMV serostatus. A later analysis found that HLA-associated TCR beta chains were more clonally expanded and had lower generation probabilities than equally common non-associated chains. This cohort had only TCR beta chains sequenced, and the lack of alpha or paired-chain data limited which features could be detected. Most TCR sequences were seen in very few donors, while some public TCRs were found in many individuals. In an earlier analysis of around 500 of the donors, most TCR beta V segments appeared in productive rearrangements about 87% or about 30% of the time, broadly matching IMGT annotations. Strong co-occurrence of HLA alleles, especially DR and DQ, made assigning TCR associations to individual alleles difficult. In a later genetic analysis, a missense DCLRE1C variant was associated with V-gene and J-gene trimming of TCR beta chains, and the association was replicated in an independent cohort. Sequencing depth was assumed to be roughly uniform across donors in the presence/absence analyses, though that assumption may not hold. The study gave a list of about 160 TCR beta chains associated with cytomegalovirus. In both the original and validation cohorts, the classifier was reported to diagnose cytomegalovirus status with high specificity and sensitivity. A later analysis associated 16,951 TCR beta sequences with specific HLA alleles at a false discovery rate of 0.05. Some IMGT-functional V segments, including TRBV6-2 and TRBV6-3, could not be distinguished by the 87-base-pair reads and were therefore excluded. A cluster of highly shared sequence variants was judged likely to be a technical artifact of the sequencing pipeline. Some 15 rarely observed V segments, including chromosome 9 orphons, were excluded from the earlier analysis of about 600 of the donors because counts were too low. A further reported finding was that TCR beta sequences accurately predicted the HLA-A and HLA-B alleles for most subjects in the first cohort. In a later analysis, TCR association rates were found to vary across HLA loci, with the most associated TCRs seen for DRB1 alleles and the fewest for HLA-C alleles. A later analysis found that most CMV-associated TCR beta chains appeared HLA-restricted, with HLA associations seemingly driven largely by CMV exposure. A few of the identified cytomegalovirus-associated TCR beta chains were confirmed in vitro to be specific for cytomegalovirus antigens. Correlated functional status among segregating V segments might reflect linkage disequilibrium, but an unknown experimental factor could not be ruled out. HLA typing was unavailable for some donors at each locus, so association tests used only the typed subset. According to the authors, the approach could potentially be generalized to other disease states and immunological phenotypes. In a later analysis, several top co-occurrence clusters were reported to appear linked to parvovirus B19, influenza, CMV and Epstein-Barr virus. According to a later genetic analysis, donors in an Asian-associated ancestry cluster had fewer N-insertions in productive TCRs than the approximately 690-donor mean.

In total, approximately 700 healthy bone marrow donors made up the cohort. All cohort members were sampled while nominally healthy, although unrecorded immune exposures were likely present. The donor tested CMV seropositive and was one of the 289 seropositive cohort members. Each donor provided a peripheral blood sample, and peripheral blood mononuclear cells were used for TCR beta sequencing. Genomic DNA extraction from the blood cell samples was performed with the Qiagen DNeasy Blood Extraction Kit. Receptor libraries were prepared by the immunoSEQ multiplex PCR assay. For the multiplex PCR, a mixture combining 60 forward primers for TCR Vbeta segments and 13 reverse primers for TCR Jbeta segments was used. The CDR3 region of rearranged TCR beta genes was amplified from genomic DNA by a multiplex PCR assay. The amplified TCR beta libraries were sequenced on the Illumina HiSeq System as 87-base-pair reads. As for the original processing: A later analysis counted about 82 million unique TCR beta chains across the 670 or so repertoires, and 10 million to 11 million of these chains were shared by at least two donors. Raw reads were error-corrected and collapsed into unique sequences by a nearest-neighbor algorithm in which closely related sequences were merged to remove PCR and sequencing errors. V, D and J gene segments were assigned by aligning CDR3 sequences to IMGT reference sequences. For a sequence to be retained, a match of at least six nucleotides was required to both a V gene segment and a J gene segment. Rearrangements were called productive when the CDR3 lacked stop codons and stayed in frame with V and J; all others were non-productive. Following IMGT convention, CDR3 was defined as the stretch from the second conserved V-encoded cysteine up to the conserved J-encoded phenylalanine. In an earlier analysis of more than 550 of the donors, sequences lacking an unambiguous match to a single V gene segment were excluded. In an earlier analysis of some 590 of the donors, V segments were called functional above 56.7% productive rearrangements and were called segregating when the between-donor standard deviation exceeded 5%. A statistical classification framework was developed to diagnose cytomegalovirus status using the catalog of TCR beta chain sequences. In a later analysis, TCR nucleotide sequences were compared against IMGT/GENE-DB human TR gene sequences so that V and J genes could be assigned. A later analysis assigned CDR3 sequences and most-parsimonious VDJ recombination scenarios with the TCRdist pipeline. A later analysis defined each TCR beta chain by its CDR3 amino acid sequence plus V-gene family, and excluded reads lacking a unique V-gene family. As a way to deal with suspected cross-contamination and a sequencing artifact, a later analysis dropped 640 or so nucleotide sequences that were highly shared and had low generation probability. In a later analysis, a clonal expansion index for each public chain was calculated from normalized within-repertoire ranks of inferred template counts. Generation probabilities in a later analysis came from a VDJ recombination model fitted to out-of-frame rearrangements, and those results were checked against IGoR. In a later analysis, TCR-TCR, TCR-HLA and TCR-CMV co-occurrence was scored with hypergeometric tests, and a repertoire-size bias correction was applied to TCR pairs. False discovery rates were estimated in a later analysis by permuting HLA or CMV assignments 20 times. In a later analysis, co-occurring TCRs were grouped using DBSCAN, and TCRdist sequence similarity was added for clustering within HLA-allele-positive subsets. Co-occurrence clustering excluded repertoires with fewer than 30,000 or more than 120,000 public chains, plus five with anomalous nucleotide sharing. TCRdb retrieved this table from immuneACCESS and kept in-frame rearrangements only. Not all clones are present; in checked studies, unresolved V genes account for under half, and no reason is known for the remainder. V and J calls and clone size are as listed in that table; D and trimming were resolved from the DNA. This sample has more than 85,000 clones in its table, and about three quarters of those were observed once. The ten most abundant clones make up 2.5% to 3.5% of the sample.

Recombination connected TRBV2 to TRBJ2-7; TRBD2 could be the D gene, as 5 bases match. Specimen: PBMCs. This clonotype was sampled from a woman aged 55 to 70 in good health and CMV-seropositive. The nucleotide sequence is TGTGCCAGCTTTGGACTCCTGATCGACTACGAGCAGTACTTC. Protein translation: CASFGLLIDYEQYF.